A single T cell receptor (beta chain) is shown here with its context. TCRbeta library construction was performed incorporating unique molecular identifiers. TCRdb processed the PCR reads anew with MiXCR; each CDR3 protein has one entry. The repertoire holds more than 450,000 distinct CDR3 sequences, about a sixth seen once, with about 3.1% in the top ten. The source of the sample is a study of T-cell reconstitution after alpha-beta-depleted transplantation in children. V lost 5 bases and J 0 bases, leaving 17 bases between the germline ends. The CDR3 contains 17 residues. Looked up from germline, CDR1 is LNHNV and CDR2 is YYDKDF (reference sequence).

This material consisted of PBMCs from the stem cell graft donor, taken from the stem cell graft. This TCR was recovered from a human donor who donated a stem cell graft to a child with acute lymphoblastic leukemia. The chain couples TRBV15 to TRBJ1-5; D gene ambiguous. CDR3 DNA sequence: TGTGCCACCAGCCTCTCGTATTGGCCCCGTAGCAATCAGCCCCAGCATTTT. Protein product: CATSLSYWPRSNQPQHF.